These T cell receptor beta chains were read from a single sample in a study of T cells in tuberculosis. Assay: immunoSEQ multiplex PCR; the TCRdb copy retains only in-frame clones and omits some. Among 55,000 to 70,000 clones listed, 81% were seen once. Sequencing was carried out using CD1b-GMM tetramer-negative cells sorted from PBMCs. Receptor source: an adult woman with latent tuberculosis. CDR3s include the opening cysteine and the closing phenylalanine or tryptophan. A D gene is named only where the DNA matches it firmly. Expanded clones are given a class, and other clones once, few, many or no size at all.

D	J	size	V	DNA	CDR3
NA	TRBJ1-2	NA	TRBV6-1	TGTGCCAGCAGTGAAGGAACAACCTATGGCTACACCTTC	CASSEGTTYGYTF
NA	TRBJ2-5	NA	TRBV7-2	TGTGCCAGCAGCGGTGACTACTTAGAGACCCAGTACTTC	CASSGDYLETQYF
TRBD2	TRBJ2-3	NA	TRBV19	TGTGCCAGTAGTATCACCCGGGGGGGAACAGATACGCAGTATTTT	CASSITRGGTDTQYF
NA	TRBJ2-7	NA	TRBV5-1	TGCGCCAGCAGCTTTGAGCGGACCGACGAGCAGTACTTC	CASSFERTDEQYF
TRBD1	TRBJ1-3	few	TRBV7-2	TGTGCCAGCAGCCCGCGACAGGGATCTGGAAACACCATATATTTT	CASSPRQGSGNTIYF
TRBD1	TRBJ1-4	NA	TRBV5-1	TGCGCCAGCAGCTTGGGAACAGGGGCGGAAAAACTGTTTTTT	CASSLGTGAEKLFF
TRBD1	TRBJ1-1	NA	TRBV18	TGTGCCAGCTCACCCGGGACAGGGGTGACAACTGAAGCTTTCTTT	CASSPGTGVTTEAFF
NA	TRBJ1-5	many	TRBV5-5	TGTGCCAGCAGCTTCGGGGTGAATAGCAATCAGCCCCAGCATTTT	CASSFGVNSNQPQHF
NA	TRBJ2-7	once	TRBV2	TGTGCCAGCAGCCCCACCGGAGGGGCTGTCTACGAGCAGTACTTC	CASSPTGGAVYEQYF
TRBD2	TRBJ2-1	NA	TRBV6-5	TGTGCCAGCAGTTTGAGCGGGAACTCCTACAATGAGCAGTTCTTC	CASSLSGNSYNEQFF
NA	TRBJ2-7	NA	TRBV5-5	TGTGCCAGCAGCTTCGAACAGGGCTACGAGCAGTACTTC	CASSFEQGYEQYF
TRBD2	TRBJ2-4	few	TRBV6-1	TGTGCCAGCAGTGAACTCAGCGGGAACCAAGTTGCTCAAGCCAAAAACATTCAGTACTTC	CASSELSGNQVAQAKNIQYF
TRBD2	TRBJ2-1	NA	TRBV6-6	TGTGCCAGCAGTTCCCCGAGCGGGAGGGCCATTGGTGAGCAGTTCTTC	CASSSPSGRAIGEQFF
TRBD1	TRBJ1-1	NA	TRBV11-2	TGTGCCAGCAGCCCGGGGACAGCGAACACTGAAGCTTTCTTT	CASSPGTANTEAFF
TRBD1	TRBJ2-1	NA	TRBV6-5	TGTGCCAGCAGTTTATATCGGGACAGGCCCAACAATGAGCAGTTCTTC	CASSLYRDRPNNEQFF
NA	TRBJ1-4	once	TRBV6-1	TGTGCCAGCAGTGCGGACGGGAATATCGAAAAACTGTTTTTT	CASSADGNIEKLFF
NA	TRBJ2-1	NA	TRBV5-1	TGCGCCAGCAGCGGGCAGGGTTTCAGGTGGAATGAGCAGTTCTTC	CASSGQGFRWNEQFF
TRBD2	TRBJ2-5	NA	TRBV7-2	TGTGCCAGCAGCTTAGGGCTAGCGGGGTTACAAGAGACCCAGTACTTC	CASSLGLAGLQETQYF
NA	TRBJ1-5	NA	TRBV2	TGTGCCAGCAGTGTGGGAGGAGGGAAGGGCGAGGTTGGGCCCCAGCATTTT	CASSVGGGKGEVGPQHF
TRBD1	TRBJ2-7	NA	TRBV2	TGTGCCAGCAGAGGACAGGGGGGTCATTACGAGCAGTACTTC	CASRGQGGHYEQYF
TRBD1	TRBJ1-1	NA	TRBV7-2	TGTGCCAGCAGCAGGGACAGGGTGGAAGCTTTCTTT	CASSRDRVEAFF
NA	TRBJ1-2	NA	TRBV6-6	TGTGCCAGCACCAACAGGCAGTATGGCTACACCTTC	CASTNRQYGYTF
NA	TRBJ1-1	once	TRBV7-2	TGTGCCAGCAGCCCATGGGCGGGGGGCAGGAAGAACACTGAAGCTTTCTTT	CASSPWAGGRKNTEAFF
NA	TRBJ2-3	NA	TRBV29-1	TGCAGCGGCCGGGACTTTCAGCAGTATTTT	CSGRDFQQYF
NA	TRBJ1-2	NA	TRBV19	TGTGCCAGTAGTATGGCAGGGTTCGGTAACTATGGCTACACCTTC	CASSMAGFGNYGYTF
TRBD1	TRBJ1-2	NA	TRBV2	TGTGCCAGTACTCAGGGGGCCAATGGCTACACCTTC	CASTQGANGYTF
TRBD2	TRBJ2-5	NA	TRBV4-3	TGCGCCAGCAGCCAAGGGGGACTAGCGGGGGGGCATCAAGAGACCCAGTACTTC	CASSQGGLAGGHQETQYF
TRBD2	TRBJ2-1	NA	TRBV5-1	TGCGCCAGCAGCTTTAAGGCTAGCGGGATCGATGAGCAGTTCTTC	CASSFKASGIDEQFF
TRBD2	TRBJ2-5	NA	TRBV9	TGTGCCAGCAGCCCTCAGCGGGGGAATCAAGAGACCCAGTACTTC	CASSPQRGNQETQYF
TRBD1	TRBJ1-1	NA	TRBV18	TGTGCCAGCTCACCGGGACAGGGAGGCGCTGAAGCTTTCTTT	CASSPGQGGAEAFF
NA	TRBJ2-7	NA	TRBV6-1	TGTGCCAGCAGCCGGACAGACTCTACCTACGAGCAGTACTTC	CASSRTDSTYEQYF
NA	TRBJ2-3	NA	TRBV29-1	TGCAGCGTTGATTCGGCGGGGAGACTCACAGATACGCAGTATTTT	CSVDSAGRLTDTQYF
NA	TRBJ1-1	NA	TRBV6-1	TGTGCCAGCAGTGAATTCCCATCTACGGACACTGAAGCTTTCTTT	CASSEFPSTDTEAFF
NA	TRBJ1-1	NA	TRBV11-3	TGTGCCAGCAGCCCCTCGGGCAGGGCGGTCACTGAAGCTTTCTTT	CASSPSGRAVTEAFF
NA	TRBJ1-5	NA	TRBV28	TGTGCCAGCGCCGTGGGCGGGGAGAAGAAGCCCCAGCATTTT	CASAVGGEKKPQHF
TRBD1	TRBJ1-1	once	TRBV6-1	TGTGCCAGCAGTCCCCGGACAGGGCGGGTCACTGAAGCTTTCTTT	CASSPRTGRVTEAFF
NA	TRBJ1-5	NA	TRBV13	TGTGCCAGCAGCTTAGGGGGGGCATTTAATCAGCCCCAGCATTTT	CASSLGGAFNQPQHF